This T cell receptor (beta chain) was retrieved from a study of blood T cell repertoires in COVID-19. Background on the study: COVID-19 samples from acute and convalescent phases originated in the United States, Italy and Spain.

The CDR3 consists of 13 residues. Germline V CDR1 and CDR2: MNHEY, SVGAGI. V shed 8 bases, J shed 2 bases, and the junction held 5 bases outside the gene matches. Individuals drawn from around 24 US areas were about 18 to 95 years old. Donors in Cohort 3 who had recovered were those with two negative PCRs, healthcare professional clearance, or resolution of their symptoms. Original handling: Estimated nucleated cell counts came from reference gene primer amplification. Some clones are missing from TCRdb's copy, which holds only in-frame ones; the method was immunoSEQ multiplex PCR. The DNA gave D and trimming, while V, J and clone size come from that table. The repertoire holds 200,000 to 250,000 clones, with 70% to 85% as singletons.

This receptor was taken from a middle-aged man who had recovered from COVID-19. The V gene is TRBV6-5, the J gene TRBJ2-7; TRBD2 matches at 8 bases. Sequencing was performed on PBMCs or T cells enriched from blood (not recorded which). The CDR3 DNA reads as TGTGCCAGCCAGCGGGAGTCGACCTACGAGCAGTACTTC. This codes for CASQRESTYEQYF.